This note documents a single TCR beta chain sequence. Its antigen is unidentified. The sample originates from a study of T cells in localized non-small cell lung cancer. General study points: Adjacent uninvolved lung had the highest clonality, suggesting focused antigen responses. In adjacent lung appeared a median approximately 57 of the top 100 tumor clones.

Profiling relied on immunoSEQ multiplex PCR, and the TCRdb table lists in-frame clones only, not all of them. The sample lists 70,000 to 90,000 clones, 75% to 85% occurring once. The germline V and J ends were trimmed by 6 bases and 7 bases, with 16 bases remaining between them. Germline lookup yields CDR1 SGHAT and CDR2 FQNNGV. This CDR3 spans 15 amino acids. The receptor comes from a female donor over 55 with stage I lung adenocarcinoma. This specimen consisted of peripheral blood, obtained before any cancer treatment. V usage is TRBV11-2 and J usage is TRBJ1-6, with D perhaps matching TRBD1 (6 bases). The CDR3 DNA sequence: TGTGCCAGCAGTGTACAGGGTGGCTTAAATTCACCCCTCCACTTT. This encodes CASSVQGGLNSPLHF.